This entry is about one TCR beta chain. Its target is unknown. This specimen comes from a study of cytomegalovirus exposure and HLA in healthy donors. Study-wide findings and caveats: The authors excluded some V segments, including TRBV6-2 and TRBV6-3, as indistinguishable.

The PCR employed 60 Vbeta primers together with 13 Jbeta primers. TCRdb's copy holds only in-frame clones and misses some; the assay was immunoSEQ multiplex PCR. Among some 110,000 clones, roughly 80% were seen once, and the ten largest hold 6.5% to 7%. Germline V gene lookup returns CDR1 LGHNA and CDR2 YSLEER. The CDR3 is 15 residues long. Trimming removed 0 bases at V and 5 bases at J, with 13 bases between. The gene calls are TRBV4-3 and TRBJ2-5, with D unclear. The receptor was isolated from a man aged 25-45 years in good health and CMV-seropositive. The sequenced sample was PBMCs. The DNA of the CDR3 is TGCGCCAGCAGCCAAGATTATACAGCCCGGGAGACCCAGTACTTC. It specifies CASSQDYTARETQYF.